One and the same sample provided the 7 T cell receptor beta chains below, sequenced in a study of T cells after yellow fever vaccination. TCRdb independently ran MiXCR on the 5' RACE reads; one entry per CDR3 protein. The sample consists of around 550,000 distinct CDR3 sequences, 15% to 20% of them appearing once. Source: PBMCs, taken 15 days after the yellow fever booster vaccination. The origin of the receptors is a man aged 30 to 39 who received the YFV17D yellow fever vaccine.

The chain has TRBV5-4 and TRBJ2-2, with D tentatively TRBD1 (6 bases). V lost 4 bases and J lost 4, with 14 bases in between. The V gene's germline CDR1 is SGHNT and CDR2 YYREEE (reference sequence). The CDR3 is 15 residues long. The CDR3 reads CASSPRGGVTGELFF. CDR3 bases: TGTGCCAGCAGCCCCCGAGGGGGAGTCACCGGGGAGCTGTTTTTT.

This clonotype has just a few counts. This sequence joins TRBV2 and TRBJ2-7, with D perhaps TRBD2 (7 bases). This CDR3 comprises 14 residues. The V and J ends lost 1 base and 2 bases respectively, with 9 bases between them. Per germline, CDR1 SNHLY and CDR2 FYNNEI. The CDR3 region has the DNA TGTGCCAGCAGTGAAGAGGGGGGGCCCTACGAGCAGTACTTC. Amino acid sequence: CASSEEGGPYEQYF.

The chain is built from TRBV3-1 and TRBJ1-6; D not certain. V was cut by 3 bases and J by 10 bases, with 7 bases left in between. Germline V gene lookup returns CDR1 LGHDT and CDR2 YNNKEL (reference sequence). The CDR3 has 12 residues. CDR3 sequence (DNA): TGTGCCAGCAGCCAGTTTGGATCACCCCTCCACTTT. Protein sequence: CASSQFGSPLHF.

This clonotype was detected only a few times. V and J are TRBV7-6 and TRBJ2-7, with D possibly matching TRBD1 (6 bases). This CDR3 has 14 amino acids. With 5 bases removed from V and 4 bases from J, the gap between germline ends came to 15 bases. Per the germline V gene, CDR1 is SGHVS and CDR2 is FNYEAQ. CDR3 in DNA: TGTGCCAGCAGCACCGACGGTAGGGGGTACGAGCAGTACTTC. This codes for CASSTDGRGYEQYF.

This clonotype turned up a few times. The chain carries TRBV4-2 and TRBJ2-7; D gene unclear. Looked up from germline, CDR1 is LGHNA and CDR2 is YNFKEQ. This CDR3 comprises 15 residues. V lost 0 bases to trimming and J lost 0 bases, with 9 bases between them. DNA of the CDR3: TGTGCCAGCAGCCAAGATCTGCCAGTCTCCTACGAGCAGTACTTC. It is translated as CASSQDLPVSYEQYF.

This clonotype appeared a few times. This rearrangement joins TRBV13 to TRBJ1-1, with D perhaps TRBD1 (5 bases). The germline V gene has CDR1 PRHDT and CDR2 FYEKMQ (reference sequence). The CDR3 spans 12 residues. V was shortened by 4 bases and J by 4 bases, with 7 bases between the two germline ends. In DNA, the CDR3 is TGTGCCAGCAGCTCCAGGGTCACTGAAGCTTTCTTT. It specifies CASSSRVTEAFF.

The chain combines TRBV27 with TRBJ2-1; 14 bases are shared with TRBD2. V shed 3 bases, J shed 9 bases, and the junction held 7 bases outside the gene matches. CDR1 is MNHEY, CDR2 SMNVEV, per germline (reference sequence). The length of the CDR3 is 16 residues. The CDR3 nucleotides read TGTGCCAGCAGTTTGCGGACTAGCGGGAGGTTCGCTGAGCAGTTCTTC. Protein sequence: CASSLRTSGRFAEQFF.